This T cell receptor beta chain appears in the sequencing data of a study of cytomegalovirus exposure and HLA in healthy donors. Study as a whole: The same platform was used for the 100 to 150 validation repertoires as for the roughly 660 first-cohort repertoires, as reported in a later analysis.

As for this clone: Its cognate antigen is unknown.

The data were produced by immunoSEQ multiplex PCR, yet TCRdb's version contains in-frame clones alone and is incomplete. The sample lists 95,000 to 150,000 clones, around 90% occurring once. General observations from the study: Listed as cytomegalovirus-associated were 150 or so TCR beta chains. The tendency of first-cohort TCR clusters to co-occur in the 90 to 150 validation repertoires was the finding of a later analysis.

This CDR3 spans 18 amino acids. After removal of 0 bases from V and 2 bases from J, the junction contained 9 bases not matched to a gene. Germline values: CDR1 PRHDT, CDR2 FYEKMQ (reference sequence). While the first cohort had around 700 subjects, the donors belonged to the separate validation cohort of about 120 subjects. This TCR derives from a woman aged 18-29 years in good health and CMV-seronegative. The chain employs TRBV13 and TRBJ2-3, with TRBD2 matching 9 bases. Sequences were obtained from PBMCs. CDR3 coding DNA: TGTGCCAGCAGCTTAGGTAGGACTAGCGATACATACACAGATACGCAGTATTTT. This sequence encodes CASSLGRTSDTYTDTQYF.